The rows below give T cell receptor beta chains drawn from one sample of a study of molecular identifiers for immune sequencing clone quantification. From the PCR reads, TCRdb called clonotypes with MiXCR, one entry per CDR3 protein. The profile covers more than 450,000 distinct CDR3 sequences, with about 20% appearing a single time and roughly 0.81% taken by the ten largest. The sample comprised naive CD8+ T cells from blood, with Jurkat cell RNA spiked in. The receptors here all came from a human donor in good health. Some libraries in this study had Jurkat cell RNA spiked in. CDR3s include the opening cysteine and the closing phenylalanine or tryptophan. Each record gives: J gene, D gene, clone size, V gene, CDR3 length, CDR3 protein, CDR3 DNA. A D gene is named only where the DNA matches it firmly. Rows may omit the clone size; those that give it use once, few, many or a size class.

j_call: TRBJ2-5
d_call: TRBD2
clone_size: few
v_call: TRBV20-1
cdr3_length: 16
cdr3_aa: CSARAAGGPSGETQYF
cdr3_nt: TGCAGTGCTAGAGCTGCGGGAGGGCCCTCGGGGGAGACCCAGTACTTC

j_call: TRBJ2-7
d_call: TRBD2
clone_size: -
v_call: TRBV9
cdr3_length: 17
cdr3_aa: CASSVAQGLAEHYEQYF
cdr3_nt: TGTGCCAGCAGCGTAGCACAGGGACTAGCGGAGCATTACGAGCAGTACTTC

j_call: TRBJ1-6
d_call: -
clone_size: -
v_call: TRBV11-2
cdr3_length: 13
cdr3_aa: CASSLDVNSPLHF
cdr3_nt: TGTGCCAGCAGCTTAGACGTGAATTCACCCCTCCACTTT

j_call: TRBJ2-3
d_call: TRBD2
clone_size: many
v_call: TRBV30
cdr3_length: 15
cdr3_aa: CAWSSRLAGGRTQYF
cdr3_nt: TGTGCCTGGAGTTCGAGGCTAGCGGGAGGTCGGACGCAGTATTTT

j_call: TRBJ1-1
d_call: -
clone_size: many
v_call: TRBV30
cdr3_length: 13
cdr3_aa: CAWADNLNTEAFF
cdr3_nt: TGTGCCTGGGCGGACAACTTGAACACTGAAGCTTTCTTT

j_call: TRBJ2-1
d_call: TRBD2
clone_size: -
v_call: TRBV30
cdr3_length: 14
cdr3_aa: CAWGTGGAYNEQFF
cdr3_nt: TGTGCCTGGGGAACGGGGGGGGCCTACAATGAGCAGTTCTTC

j_call: TRBJ2-1
d_call: -
clone_size: few
v_call: TRBV3-1
cdr3_length: 13
cdr3_aa: CASSPRVGNEQFF
cdr3_nt: TGTGCCAGCAGCCCCAGAGTAGGGAATGAGCAGTTCTTC

j_call: TRBJ1-1
d_call: -
clone_size: many
v_call: TRBV6-5
cdr3_length: 15
cdr3_aa: CASTRLQGRDTEAFF
cdr3_nt: TGTGCCAGCACCCGACTCCAGGGGCGGGACACTGAAGCTTTCTTT

j_call: TRBJ2-7
d_call: -
clone_size: few
v_call: TRBV19
cdr3_length: 14
cdr3_aa: CASSIIAGSYEQYF
cdr3_nt: TGTGCCAGTAGTATTATCGCCGGATCCTACGAGCAGTACTTC

j_call: TRBJ2-2
d_call: -
clone_size: many
v_call: TRBV9
cdr3_length: 15
cdr3_aa: CASSVWGSDTGELFF
cdr3_nt: TGTGCCAGCAGCGTTTGGGGGAGTGACACCGGGGAGCTGTTTTTT

j_call: TRBJ2-1
d_call: -
clone_size: many
v_call: TRBV24-1
cdr3_length: 18
cdr3_aa: CATSDSRTGTNRYNEQFF
cdr3_nt: TGTGCCACCAGTGATTCACGAACCGGGACAAATCGTTACAATGAGCAGTTCTTC

j_call: TRBJ2-7
d_call: -
clone_size: many
v_call: TRBV18
cdr3_length: 12
cdr3_aa: CASSPPGDEQYF
cdr3_nt: TGTGCCAGCAGTCCTCCCGGGGACGAGCAGTACTTC

j_call: TRBJ2-3
d_call: -
clone_size: few
v_call: TRBV19
cdr3_length: 15
cdr3_aa: CASSMGEPGADTQYF
cdr3_nt: TGTGCCAGTAGTATGGGCGAACCAGGCGCAGATACGCAGTATTTT

j_call: TRBJ2-2
d_call: -
clone_size: many
v_call: TRBV29-1
cdr3_length: 16
cdr3_aa: CSVEDQDRTNTGELFF
cdr3_nt: TGCAGCGTTGAAGATCAGGACAGAACAAACACCGGGGAGCTGTTTTTT

j_call: TRBJ2-5
d_call: -
clone_size: many
v_call: TRBV7-9
cdr3_length: 15
cdr3_aa: CASSLEGTGGETQYF
cdr3_nt: TGTGCCAGCAGCTTAGAGGGAACGGGCGGAGAGACCCAGTACTTC

j_call: TRBJ1-2
d_call: -
clone_size: -
v_call: TRBV6-5
cdr3_length: 15
cdr3_aa: CASSPFRGFTYGYTF
cdr3_nt: TGTGCCAGCAGCCCTTTTCGGGGGTTCACCTATGGCTACACCTTC

j_call: TRBJ2-2
d_call: -
clone_size: many
v_call: TRBV2
cdr3_length: 12
cdr3_aa: CATDGNTGELFF
cdr3_nt: TGTGCCACCGACGGGAACACCGGGGAGCTGTTTTTT

j_call: TRBJ1-1
d_call: -
clone_size: many
v_call: TRBV6-2/TRBV6-3
cdr3_length: 14
cdr3_aa: CASSYGGMNTEAFF
cdr3_nt: TGTGCCAGCAGTTACGGGGGCATGAACACTGAAGCTTTCTTT

j_call: TRBJ1-5
d_call: -
clone_size: -
v_call: TRBV12-3/TRBV12-4
cdr3_length: 13
cdr3_aa: CASSFGQQQPQHF
cdr3_nt: TGTGCCAGCAGTTTCGGACAACAACAGCCCCAGCATTTT

j_call: TRBJ2-5
d_call: -
clone_size: few
v_call: TRBV2
cdr3_length: 12
cdr3_aa: CATMGREETQYF
cdr3_nt: TGTGCCACCATGGGGCGGGAAGAGACCCAGTACTTC

j_call: TRBJ2-7
d_call: -
clone_size: -
v_call: TRBV10-1
cdr3_length: 14
cdr3_aa: CASSEFRGSYEQYF
cdr3_nt: TGCGCCAGCAGTGAGTTCAGGGGCTCCTACGAGCAGTACTTC

j_call: TRBJ2-1
d_call: TRBD1
clone_size: few
v_call: TRBV15
cdr3_length: 16
cdr3_aa: CAASSHQGQGSHEQFF
cdr3_nt: TGTGCCGCCAGCAGCCACCAAGGACAGGGGTCCCATGAGCAGTTCTTC

j_call: TRBJ2-3
d_call: -
clone_size: few
v_call: TRBV20-1
cdr3_length: 14
cdr3_aa: CSARNTSFTDTQYF
cdr3_nt: TGCAGTGCTAGGAACACCAGTTTCACAGATACGCAGTATTTT

j_call: TRBJ2-5
d_call: TRBD2
clone_size: many
v_call: TRBV29-1
cdr3_length: 13
cdr3_aa: CSAGLAGEETQYF
cdr3_nt: TGCAGCGCCGGACTAGCAGGTGAAGAGACCCAGTACTTC

j_call: TRBJ1-5
d_call: TRBD1
clone_size: many
v_call: TRBV7-9
cdr3_length: 15
cdr3_aa: CASSSTGGAGQPQHF
cdr3_nt: TGTGCCAGCAGCTCGACAGGGGGCGCGGGCCAGCCCCAGCATTTT

j_call: TRBJ2-7
d_call: TRBD2
clone_size: many
v_call: TRBV7-6
cdr3_length: 14
cdr3_aa: CASSLVGGGYEQYF
cdr3_nt: TGTGCCAGCAGCCTAGTTGGCGGGGGCTACGAGCAGTACTTC

j_call: TRBJ2-3
d_call: -
clone_size: few
v_call: TRBV24-1
cdr3_length: 14
cdr3_aa: CATSDGSQGDTQYF
cdr3_nt: TGTGCCACCAGTGACGGCAGTCAAGGGGATACGCAGTATTTT

j_call: TRBJ2-2
d_call: -
clone_size: many
v_call: TRBV30
cdr3_length: 15
cdr3_aa: CAWSGGAGYTGELFF
cdr3_nt: TGTGCCTGGAGTGGTGGGGCAGGTTACACCGGGGAGCTGTTTTTT

j_call: TRBJ2-7
d_call: -
clone_size: many
v_call: TRBV7-6
cdr3_length: 14
cdr3_aa: CASSLEAWHHEQYF
cdr3_nt: TGTGCCAGCAGCTTAGAGGCGTGGCACCACGAGCAGTACTTC

j_call: TRBJ2-1
d_call: -
clone_size: few
v_call: TRBV20-1
cdr3_length: 17
cdr3_aa: CSARATSGRGGPNEQFF
cdr3_nt: TGCAGTGCTAGGGCCACTAGTGGTCGAGGGGGGCCCAATGAGCAGTTCTTC

j_call: TRBJ2-1
d_call: -
clone_size: -
v_call: TRBV11-3
cdr3_length: 14
cdr3_aa: CASSLEATDNEQLF
cdr3_nt: TGTGCCAGCAGCTTAGAAGCCACTGACAATGAGCAGCTCTTC

j_call: TRBJ1-6
d_call: -
clone_size: -
v_call: TRBV20-1
cdr3_length: 15
cdr3_aa: CSARDRSSYNSPLHF
cdr3_nt: TGCAGTGCTAGAGATCGGAGCTCCTATAATTCACCCCTCCACTTT

j_call: TRBJ1-1
d_call: TRBD1
clone_size: -
v_call: TRBV7-2
cdr3_length: 15
cdr3_aa: CASTQRDRLNTEAFF
cdr3_nt: TGTGCCAGCACCCAAAGGGACAGGCTGAACACTGAAGCTTTCTTT